These 26 T cell receptor beta chains came from one sample sequenced in a study of T cell responses to AZD1222 COVID-19 vaccine. Data came from immunoSEQ multiplex PCR; TCRdb stores just in-frame clones and leaves some out. The sample contains roughly 120,000 clones, just over 85% of which appear only once. The sequenced sample was peripheral blood, obtained on day 0 of AZD1222 vaccination. The receptors were sampled from an adult in good health.

This chain links TRBV28 with TRBJ1-4; 7 bases are a match to TRBD1. Trimming at V came to 6 bases and at J to 3 bases, leaving 7 bases not matched to a gene. The CDR3 sequence is 15 residues long. The germline CDR1 and CDR2 sequences are MDHEN and SYDVKM. CDR3 DNA: TGTGCCAGCAGAACGACAGGGTTACCTAATGAAAAACTGTTTTTT. Amino acids: CASRTTGLPNEKLFF.

This chain joins TRBV18 and TRBJ2-7; TRBD1 agrees at 8 bases. Germline V gene sequence: CDR1 KGHSH, CDR2 LQKENI. J was trimmed by 6 bases and V by 6 bases; bases with no gene match: 4. The CDR3 is 12 amino acids. The CDR3 DNA is TGTGCCAGCTCGACAGGGGTCGGCGAGCAGTACTTC. Protein: CASSTGVGEQYF.

The chain combines TRBV19 with TRBJ2-1; 8 bases agree with TRBD1. Per the germline V gene, CDR1 is LNHDA and CDR2 is SQIVND (reference sequence). The CDR3 consists of 16 residues. The V gene end was trimmed by 0 bases and the J gene end by 6 bases; junction bases not matched to a gene: 7. The CDR3 loop is CASSIDGGRGLNEQFF. The CDR3 DNA sequence: TGTGCCAGTAGTATAGATGGGGGCAGGGGGCTCAATGAGCAGTTCTTC.

The chain couples TRBV29-1 to TRBJ2-5, with D tentatively TRBD1 (5 bases). Germline V CDR1 and CDR2: SQVTM, ANQGSEA. The CDR3 extends over 12 amino acids. V was clipped by 3 bases and J by 4 bases, with 9 bases between them. The CDR3, as DNA: TGCAGCGTTGACTCCAGGGCAGAGACCCAGTACTTC. Its translation: CSVDSRAETQYF. Complete variable domain (other parts from reference TRBV29-1 and TRBJ2-5): SAVISQKPSRDICQRGTSLTIQCQVDSQVTMMFWYRQQPGQSLTLIATANQGSEATYESGFVIDKFPISRPNLTFSTLTVSNMSPEDSSIYLCSVDSRAETQYFGPGTRLLVL.

This chain connects TRBV3-1 (or the pseudogene TRBV3-2) to TRBJ2-1, with TRBD2 matching over 11 bases. This CDR3 has 17 amino acids. The germline V gene has CDR1 LGHDT and CDR2 YNNKEL (reference sequence). V dropped 3 bases and J dropped 1; count of bases not matched to a gene: 5. CDR3 in DNA: TGTGCCAGCAGCCAGGGGCTAGCGGGAGGTTCCTACAATGAGCAGTTCTTC. Its protein product is CASSQGLAGGSYNEQFF.

The chain carries TRBV11-2 and TRBJ1-2; possible D gene TRBD1, 6 bases. CDR1 is SGHAT and CDR2 is FQNNGV in the germline V gene. V lost 1 base and J lost 7, with 13 bases in between. The CDR3 is 14 residues long. The CDR3 protein is CASSLGTVFFGYTF. For the CDR3, the DNA is TGTGCCAGCAGCTTAGGGACAGTTTTTTTTGGCTACACCTTC.

CDR3 nucleotide sequence: TGTGCCAGCAGCTCTACCGCGGGACAAATCTACGAGCAGTACTTC. Its protein product is CASSSTAGQIYEQYF. The J gene is TRBJ2-7, the V gene TRBV7-3; D tentatively fits TRBD1 or TRBD2 (6 bases each). Trimming took off 4 bases at V and 3 bases at J, with 16 bases between the two ends. The germline V gene encodes CDR1 SGHTA and CDR2 FQGTGA. The CDR3 covers 15 residues.

This chain links TRBV29-1 with TRBJ1-1; perhaps TRBD1 as D (6 bases). Trimming cost V 6 bases and J 1 base, with 12 bases left between them. The CDR3 sequence is 13 residues long. Germline V gene sequence: CDR1 SQVTM, CDR2 ANQGSEA. CDR3 region: CSVFQTGNTEAFF. For the CDR3, the DNA is TGCAGCGTCTTCCAGACAGGGAACACTGAAGCTTTCTTT.

The chain carries TRBV6-5 and TRBJ1-2, with D perhaps TRBD1 (5 bases). The CDR3 consists of 14 residues. The V end was cut by 5 bases, the J end by 5 bases, with 15 bases between. The V gene's germline CDR1 is MNHEY and CDR2 SVGAGI. The CDR3: CASSPSQEGYGYTF. CDR3 nucleotides: TGTGCCAGCAGTCCCTCACAGGAGGGGTATGGCTACACCTTC.

The CDR3 nucleotides read TGTGCCAGCAGCGCCCGGGGACTTCGTCAGCCCCAGCATTTT. It codes for CASSARGLRQPQHF. The chain recombines TRBV9 with TRBJ1-5; possibly TRBD1 for D (5 bases). V was shortened by 3 bases and J by 6 bases, with 13 bases between the two germline ends. Germline V gene sequence: CDR1 SGDLS, CDR2 YYNGEE. The length of the CDR3 is 14 residues.

The chain recombines TRBV19 with TRBJ2-7; 9 bases match TRBD1. Germline CDR1 and CDR2: LNHDA and SQIVND (reference sequence). The CDR3 is made up of 13 amino acids. The junction had 5 bases not matched to a gene; V was cut back by 6 bases and J by 5 bases. The CDR3 loop reads CASRQGALNEQYF. The DNA of the CDR3 is TGTGCCAGTAGACAGGGGGCGCTTAACGAGCAGTACTTC. The entire variable domain, with the rest obtained from reference TRBV19 and TRBJ2-7, is as follows: DGGITQSPKYLFRKEGQNVTLSCEQNLNHDAMYWYRQDPGQGLRLIYYSQIVNDFQKGDIAEGYSVSREKKESFPLTVTSAQKNPTAFYLCASRQGALNEQYFGPGTRLTVT.

The chain couples TRBV28 to TRBJ2-2, with unresolved D. The CDR3 consists of 12 residues. Germline CDR1 and CDR2: MDHEN and SYDVKM. The V gene lost 7 bases and the J gene lost 5 bases, with 8 bases spanning the gap. CDR3 sequence reads: CASMARTGELFF. In DNA form, the CDR3 reads TGTGCCAGCATGGCTCGTACCGGGGAGCTGTTTTTT.

The genes are TRBV7-2 and TRBJ2-5; D is perhaps TRBD1 or TRBD2 (6 bases each). Per the germline V gene, CDR1 is SGHTA and CDR2 is FQGNSA. The CDR3 extends over 18 amino acids. The ends were cut back, 1 base at V and 6 bases at J, with 24 bases in the middle. The CDR3 bases are TGTGCCAGCAGCTTAGGGAGTCCGGGGGCCCTAGAGTCAAAGACCCAGTACTTC. Residues: CASSLGSPGALESKTQYF.

The rearrangement joins TRBV6-5 to TRBJ1-1; perhaps TRBD1 as D (5 bases). The V gene's germline CDR1 is MNHEY and CDR2 SVGAGI. The V end was cut by 8 bases, the J end by 1 base, with 14 bases between. This CDR3 contains 14 residues. The CDR3 sequence is CASVWQGGNTEAFF. CDR3 in DNA: TGTGCCAGCGTCTGGCAGGGAGGGAACACTGAAGCTTTCTTT.

The chain employs TRBV29-1 and TRBJ1-1, with D maybe TRBD1 (5 bases). V was cut by 7 bases and J by 1 base, with 16 bases left in between. The CDR3 extends over 14 amino acids. Germline-derived CDR1 and CDR2 are SQVTM and ANQGSEA. In DNA form, the CDR3 reads TGCAGCGGCGTTGCGGGGGGAGCGAACACTGAAGCTTTCTTT. The encoded protein is CSGVAGGANTEAFF.

The V call is TRBV3-1 (or the pseudogene TRBV3-2), the J call TRBJ1-3; D gene unclear. Germline CDR1 is LGHDT and CDR2 is YNNKEL (reference sequence). The CDR3 covers 15 residues. V dropped 3 bases and J dropped 2 bases, with 11 bases sitting between them. CDR3 DNA sequence: TGTGCCAGCAGCCAGCGGGGTTTTACTGGAAACACCATATATTTT. Its protein is CASSQRGFTGNTIYF.

V and J are TRBV7-2 and TRBJ1-2; D might be TRBD1 (5 bases). Germline values: CDR1 SGHTA, CDR2 FQGNSA. The V gene lost 2 bases and the J gene lost 1 base, with 8 bases spanning the gap. The CDR3 has 14 amino acids. CDR3 DNA: TGTGCCAGCAGCTTAAGGGACTTTAACTATGGCTACACCTTC. Translation gives CASSLRDFNYGYTF.

This clone was picked up one time. The CDR3 DNA sequence: TGCAGCGACCCACGCATGTACAGGGTGGTTGAGCAGTTCTTC. It is translated as CSDPRMYRVVEQFF. The chain joins TRBV29-1 to TRBJ2-1, with a weak D call TRBD1 (6 bases). V lost 7 bases and J lost 9, with 22 bases in between. The germline V gene encodes CDR1 SQVTM and CDR2 ANQGSEA. The CDR3 extends over 14 amino acids.

V is TRBV19 and J is TRBJ1-5, with 7 bases that match TRBD1. The CDR3 is made up of 16 amino acids. The junction had 12 bases not matched to a gene; V was cut back by 4 bases and J by 6 bases. Germline CDR1 LNHDA, CDR2 SQIVND (reference sequence). This CDR3 reads CASSKRETGLGQPQHF. Written as DNA, the CDR3 is TGTGCCAGTAGTAAACGGGAGACAGGGTTAGGTCAGCCCCAGCATTTT.

The chain uses TRBV5-8 and TRBJ1-2; tentatively, D is TRBD1 (5 bases). Trimming shortened V by 0 bases and J by 6 bases, and 9 bases separated the two germline ends. Per germline, CDR1 SGHTS and CDR2 YDEGEE. The CDR3 runs 13 residues. The CDR3 protein is CASSLGLRDGYTF. In DNA, the CDR3 is TGTGCCAGCAGCTTGGGGCTCAGGGATGGCTACACCTTC.

The V call is TRBV5-1, the J call TRBJ2-3, with TRBD2 matching over 10 bases. This CDR3 contains 15 residues. In germline, CDR1 is SGHRS, CDR2 YFSETQ. V shed 3 bases, J shed 6 bases, and the junction held 7 bases outside the gene matches. The CDR3 protein is CASSSLAGDQDTQYF. CDR3 bases: TGCGCCAGCAGCTCCCTAGCGGGAGATCAGGATACGCAGTATTTT.

This chain connects TRBV5-1 to TRBJ2-3; 7 nucleotides agree with TRBD2. In germline, CDR1 is SGHRS, CDR2 YFSETQ. V lost 0 bases, J lost 8 bases, and 9 bases stayed unmatched. The CDR3 totals 15 residues. CDR3 bases: TGCGCCAGCAGCTTGGTATCTAGCGGCCCCGTTACGCAGTATTTT. Protein: CASSLVSSGPVTQYF.

J is TRBJ2-5 and V is TRBV19; D might be TRBD1 or TRBD2, each matching 5 bases. The CDR3 length is 15 residues. Deletions cut 5 bases from V and 1 base from J, with 14 bases between. CDR1 is LNHDA and CDR2 is SQIVND in the germline V gene (reference sequence). CDR3 coding DNA: TGTGCCAGTAGTTCCTACGGGACCCCCCAAGAGACCCAGTACTTC. It codes for CASSSYGTPQETQYF.

The chain carries TRBV9 and TRBJ2-5; the D is unclear. V was cut by 4 bases and J by 5 bases, with 12 bases left in between. Germline values: CDR1 SGDLS, CDR2 YYNGEE. The CDR3 runs 13 residues. CDR3 region: CASSTTGAETQYF. DNA for the CDR3: TGTGCCAGCAGCACCACCGGCGCGGAGACCCAGTACTTC.

This clone showed up just a few times. This sequence joins TRBV2 and TRBJ1-1; TRBD1 aligns across 9 bases. The CDR3 extends over 14 amino acids. The germline V gene has CDR1 SNHLY and CDR2 FYNNEI. The V gene end was trimmed by 6 bases and the J gene end by 5 bases; junction bases not matched to a gene: 7. CDR3 amino acids: CASRAGQGSTEAFF. As DNA, the CDR3 is TGTGCCAGCAGGGCCGGACAGGGGAGTACTGAAGCTTTCTTT.

The rearrangement uses TRBV3-1 (or the pseudogene TRBV3-2) and TRBJ1-1, with D maybe TRBD1 (6 bases). CDR1 and CDR2 from the germline V gene are LGHDT and YNNKEL (reference sequence). The length of the CDR3 is 15 residues. The V end lost 4 bases, the J end lost 5 bases, and 17 bases lay between the germline ends. The CDR3 DNA sequence: TGTGCCAGCAGCCTGAAGCAGGGGATCTGGACTGAAGCTTTCTTT. Protein sequence: CASSLKQGIWTEAFF.